These 9 T cell receptor beta chains were sequenced from one sample in a study of beta chain features in type 1 diabetes. The study, taken as a whole, reports: All four CD4+ subsets of Type 1 diabetes patients contained TCRB CDR3s that were moderately but significantly shorter.

These TCRs' antigens remain unknown. The study reverse transcribed the entire isolated RNA, so it sequenced expressed TCRB transcripts. Generated by immunoSEQ multiplex PCR, the TCRdb table keeps only in-frame clones and is missing some. The data show 600,000 to 700,000 clones, around 12% seen once. Sequences were obtained from naive CD4+ T cells from blood. The receptors stem from a man between 25 and 39 years old with type 1 diabetes.

The chain has TRBV11-2 and TRBJ1-6; 10 bases are a match to TRBD1. The ends lost 7 bases at V and 9 bases at J; junction bases unmatched: 3. CDR1 is SGHAT and CDR2 is FQNNGV in the germline V gene. The CDR3 is made up of 13 amino acids. The CDR3 nucleotides are TGTGCCAGCACGGGGACAGGGGCTTCACCCCTCCACTTT. Translation gives CASTGTGASPLHF.

The J gene is TRBJ1-5, the V gene TRBV28; D not resolved. The ends were cut back, 1 base at V and 3 bases at J, with 10 bases in the middle. Per germline, CDR1 MDHEN and CDR2 SYDVKM. This CDR3 region has 15 residues. The CDR3 reads CASSLSAVNNQPQHF. The CDR3 coding sequence is TGTGCCAGCAGTTTATCTGCAGTCAACAATCAGCCCCAGCATTTT.

The V gene is TRBV5-1, the J gene TRBJ2-5, with TRBD1 as a possible D gene (6 bases). Trimming shortened V by 4 bases and J by 5 bases, and 12 bases separated the two germline ends. Germline V gene data show CDR1 as SGHRS and CDR2 as YFSETQ. The length of the CDR3 is 13 residues. The CDR3 DNA sequence: TGCGCCAGCAGCACACGACAGGATGAGACCCAGTACTTC. It encodes CASSTRQDETQYF. The complete variable domain, with remaining parts taken from reference TRBV5-1 and TRBJ2-5, reads KAGVTQTPRYLIKTRGQQVTLSCSPISGHRSVSWYQQTPGQGLQFLFEYFSETQRNKGNFPGRFSGRQFSNSRSEMNVSTLELGDSALYLCASSTRQDETQYFGPGTRLLVL.

V is TRBV7-8 and J is TRBJ2-3; weak D call: TRBD1 (5 bases). Trimming removed 5 bases from V and 0 bases from J, with 9 bases in between. The length of the CDR3 is 14 residues. Germline CDR1 and CDR2: SGHVS and FQNEAQ. The CDR3 spells CASSPTASTDTQYF. CDR3 nucleotides: TGTGCCAGCAGCCCGACAGCTAGCACAGATACGCAGTATTTT.

In its sample, this clone was seen a few times. The V call is TRBV6-1, the J call TRBJ1-6, with D perhaps TRBD1 (6 bases). The germline gives CDR1 MNHNS, CDR2 SASEGT. The CDR3 consists of 15 residues. The germline V and J ends were trimmed by 4 bases and 8 bases, with 15 bases remaining between them. Here the CDR3 reads CASSVRGKRDSPLHF. CDR3 coding DNA: TGTGCCAGCAGTGTCAGGGGCAAAAGGGATTCACCCCTCCACTTT.

This clone appeared a few times. The chain couples TRBV29-1 to TRBJ2-1; a possible D gene is TRBD1 (6 bases). Germline V gene sequence: CDR1 SQVTM, CDR2 ANQGSEA. The CDR3 has 13 residues. The germline V and J ends were trimmed by 4 bases and 7 bases, with 14 bases remaining between them. The CDR3 loop is CSVGSYRVNEQFF. CDR3 sequence (DNA): TGCAGCGTTGGATCTTACAGGGTTAATGAGCAGTTCTTC.

This clone was seen a handful of times. The rearrangement joins TRBV6-5 to TRBJ2-5; D is uncertain. CDR3 length: 14 amino acids. The germline CDR1 and CDR2 sequences are MNHEY and SVGAGI. With 2 bases removed from V and 1 base from J, the gap between germline ends came to 8 bases. Written as DNA, the CDR3 is TGTGCCAGCAGTTACCGTGGGCCCCAAGAGACCCAGTACTTC. It codes for CASSYRGPQETQYF.

This clone was counted between two and nine times. The rearrangement links TRBV5-1 to TRBJ1-5, with D maybe TRBD1 (5 bases). V gave up 0 bases and J gave up 5 bases, with 15 bases separating them. The CDR3 consists of 16 residues. Germline CDR1 is SGHRS and CDR2 is YFSETQ. The CDR3 loop reads CASSLGGTGNHQPQHF. CDR3 coding DNA: TGCGCCAGCAGCTTGGGCGGGACGGGGAATCATCAGCCCCAGCATTTT.

The chain has TRBV29-1 and TRBJ1-2, with D perhaps TRBD1 (5 bases). V lost 3 bases to trimming and J lost 5 bases, with 10 bases between them. Looked up from germline, CDR1 is SQVTM and CDR2 is ANQGSEA. This CDR3 spans 12 amino acids. CDR3 coding DNA: TGCAGCGTTGAGGGGCTTTGGTATGGCTACACCTTC. This sequence encodes CSVEGLWYGYTF.